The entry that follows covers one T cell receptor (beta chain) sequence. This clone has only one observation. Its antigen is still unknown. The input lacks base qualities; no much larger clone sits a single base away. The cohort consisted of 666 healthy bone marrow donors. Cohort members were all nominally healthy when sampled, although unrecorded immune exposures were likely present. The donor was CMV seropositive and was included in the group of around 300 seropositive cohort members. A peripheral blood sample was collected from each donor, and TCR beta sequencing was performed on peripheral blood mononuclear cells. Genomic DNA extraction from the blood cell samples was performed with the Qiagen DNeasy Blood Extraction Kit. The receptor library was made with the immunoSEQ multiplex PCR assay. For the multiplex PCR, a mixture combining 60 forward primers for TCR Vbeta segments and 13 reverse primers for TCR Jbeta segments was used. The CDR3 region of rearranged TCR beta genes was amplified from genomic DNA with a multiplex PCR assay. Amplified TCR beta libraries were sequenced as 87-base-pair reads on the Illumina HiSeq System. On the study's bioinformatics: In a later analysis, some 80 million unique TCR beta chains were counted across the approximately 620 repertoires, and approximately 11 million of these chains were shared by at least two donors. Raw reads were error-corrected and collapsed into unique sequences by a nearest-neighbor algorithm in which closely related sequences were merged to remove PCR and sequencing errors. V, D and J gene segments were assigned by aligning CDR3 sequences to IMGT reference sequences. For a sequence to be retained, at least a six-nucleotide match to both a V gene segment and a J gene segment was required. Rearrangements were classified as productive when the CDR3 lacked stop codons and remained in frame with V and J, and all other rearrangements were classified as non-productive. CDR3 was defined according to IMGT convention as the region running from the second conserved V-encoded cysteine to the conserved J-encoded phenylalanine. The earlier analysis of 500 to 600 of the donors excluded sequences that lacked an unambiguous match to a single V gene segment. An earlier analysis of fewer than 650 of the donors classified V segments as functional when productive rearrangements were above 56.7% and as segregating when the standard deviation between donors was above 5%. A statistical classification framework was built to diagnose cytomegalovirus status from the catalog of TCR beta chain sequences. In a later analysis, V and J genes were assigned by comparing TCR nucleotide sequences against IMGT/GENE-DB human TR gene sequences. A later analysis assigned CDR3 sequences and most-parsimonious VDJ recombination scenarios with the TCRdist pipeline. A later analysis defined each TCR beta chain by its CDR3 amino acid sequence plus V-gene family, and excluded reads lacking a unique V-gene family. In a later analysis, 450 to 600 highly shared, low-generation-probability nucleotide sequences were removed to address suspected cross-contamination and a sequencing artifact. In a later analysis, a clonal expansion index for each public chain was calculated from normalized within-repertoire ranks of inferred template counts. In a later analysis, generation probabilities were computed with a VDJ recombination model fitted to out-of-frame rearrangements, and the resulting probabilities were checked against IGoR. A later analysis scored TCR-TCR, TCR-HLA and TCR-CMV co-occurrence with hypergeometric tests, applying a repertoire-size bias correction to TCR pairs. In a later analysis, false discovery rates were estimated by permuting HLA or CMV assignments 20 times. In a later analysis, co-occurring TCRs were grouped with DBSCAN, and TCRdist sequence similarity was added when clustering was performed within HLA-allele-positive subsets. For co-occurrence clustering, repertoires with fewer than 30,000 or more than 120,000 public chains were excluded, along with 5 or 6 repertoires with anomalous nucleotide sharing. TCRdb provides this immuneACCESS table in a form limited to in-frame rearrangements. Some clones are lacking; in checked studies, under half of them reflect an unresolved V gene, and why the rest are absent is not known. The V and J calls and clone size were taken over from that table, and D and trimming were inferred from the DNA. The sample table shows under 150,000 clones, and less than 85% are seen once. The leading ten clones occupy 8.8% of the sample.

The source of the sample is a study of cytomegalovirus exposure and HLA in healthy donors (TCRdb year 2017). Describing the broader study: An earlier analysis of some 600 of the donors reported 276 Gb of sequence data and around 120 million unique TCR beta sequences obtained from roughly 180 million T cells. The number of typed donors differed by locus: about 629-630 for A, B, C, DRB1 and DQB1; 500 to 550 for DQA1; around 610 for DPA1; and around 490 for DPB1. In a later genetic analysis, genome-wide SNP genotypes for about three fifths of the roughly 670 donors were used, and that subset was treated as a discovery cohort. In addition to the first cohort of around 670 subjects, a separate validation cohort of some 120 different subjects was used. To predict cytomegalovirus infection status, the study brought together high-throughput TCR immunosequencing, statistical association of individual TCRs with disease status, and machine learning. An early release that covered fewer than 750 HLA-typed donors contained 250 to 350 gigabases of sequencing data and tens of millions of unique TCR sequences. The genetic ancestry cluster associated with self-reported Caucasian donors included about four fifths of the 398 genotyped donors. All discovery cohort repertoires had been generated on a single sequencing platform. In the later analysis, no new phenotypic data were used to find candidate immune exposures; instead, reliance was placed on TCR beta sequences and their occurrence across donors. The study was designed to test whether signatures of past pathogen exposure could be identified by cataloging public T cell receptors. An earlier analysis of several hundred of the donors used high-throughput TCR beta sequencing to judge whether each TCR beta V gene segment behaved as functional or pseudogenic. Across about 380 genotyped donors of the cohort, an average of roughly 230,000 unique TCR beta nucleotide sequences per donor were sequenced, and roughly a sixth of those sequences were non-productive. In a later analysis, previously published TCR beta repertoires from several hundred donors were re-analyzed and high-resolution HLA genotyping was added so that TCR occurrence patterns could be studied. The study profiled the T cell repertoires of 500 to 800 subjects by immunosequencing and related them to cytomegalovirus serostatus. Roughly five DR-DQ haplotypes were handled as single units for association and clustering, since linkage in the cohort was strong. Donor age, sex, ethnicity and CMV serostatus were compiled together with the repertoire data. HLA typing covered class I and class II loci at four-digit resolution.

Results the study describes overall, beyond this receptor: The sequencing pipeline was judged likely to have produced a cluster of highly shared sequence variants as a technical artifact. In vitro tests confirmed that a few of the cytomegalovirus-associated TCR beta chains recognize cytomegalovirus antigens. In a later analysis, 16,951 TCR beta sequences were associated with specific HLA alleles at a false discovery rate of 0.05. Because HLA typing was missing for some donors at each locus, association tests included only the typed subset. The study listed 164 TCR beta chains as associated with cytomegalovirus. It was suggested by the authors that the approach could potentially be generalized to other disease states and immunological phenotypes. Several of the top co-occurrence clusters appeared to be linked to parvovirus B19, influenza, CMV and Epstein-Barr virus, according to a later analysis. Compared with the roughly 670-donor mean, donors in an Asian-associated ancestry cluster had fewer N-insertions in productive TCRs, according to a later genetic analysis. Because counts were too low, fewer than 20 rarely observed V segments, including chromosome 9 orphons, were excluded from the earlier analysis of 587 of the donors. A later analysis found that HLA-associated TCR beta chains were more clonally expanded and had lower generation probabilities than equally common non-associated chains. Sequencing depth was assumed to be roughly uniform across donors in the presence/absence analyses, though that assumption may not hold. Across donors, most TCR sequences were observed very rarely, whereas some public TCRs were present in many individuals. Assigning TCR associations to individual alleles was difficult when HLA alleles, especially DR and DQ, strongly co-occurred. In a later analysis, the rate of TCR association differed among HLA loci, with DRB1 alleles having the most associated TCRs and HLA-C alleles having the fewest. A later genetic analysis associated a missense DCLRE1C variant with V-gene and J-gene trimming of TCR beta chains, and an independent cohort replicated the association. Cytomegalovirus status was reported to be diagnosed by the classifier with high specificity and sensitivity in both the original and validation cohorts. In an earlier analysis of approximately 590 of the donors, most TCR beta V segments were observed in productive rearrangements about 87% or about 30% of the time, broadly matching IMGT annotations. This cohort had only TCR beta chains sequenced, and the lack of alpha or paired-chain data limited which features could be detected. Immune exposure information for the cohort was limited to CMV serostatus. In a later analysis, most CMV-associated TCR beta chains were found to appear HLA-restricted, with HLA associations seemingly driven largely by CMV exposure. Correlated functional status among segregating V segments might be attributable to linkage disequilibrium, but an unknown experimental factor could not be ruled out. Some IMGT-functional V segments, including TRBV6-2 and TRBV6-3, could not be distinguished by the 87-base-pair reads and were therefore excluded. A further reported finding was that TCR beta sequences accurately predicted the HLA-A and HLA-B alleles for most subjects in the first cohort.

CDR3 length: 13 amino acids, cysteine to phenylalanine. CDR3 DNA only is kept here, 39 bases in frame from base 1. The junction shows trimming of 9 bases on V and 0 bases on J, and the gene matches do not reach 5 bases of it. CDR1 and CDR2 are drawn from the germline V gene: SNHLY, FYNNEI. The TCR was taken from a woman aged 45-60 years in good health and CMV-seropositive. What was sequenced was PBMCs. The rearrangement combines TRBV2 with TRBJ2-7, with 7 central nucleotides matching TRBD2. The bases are TGTGCCAGGAGGGACTACCCCTCCTACGAGCAGTACTTC. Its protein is CARRDYPSYEQYF.